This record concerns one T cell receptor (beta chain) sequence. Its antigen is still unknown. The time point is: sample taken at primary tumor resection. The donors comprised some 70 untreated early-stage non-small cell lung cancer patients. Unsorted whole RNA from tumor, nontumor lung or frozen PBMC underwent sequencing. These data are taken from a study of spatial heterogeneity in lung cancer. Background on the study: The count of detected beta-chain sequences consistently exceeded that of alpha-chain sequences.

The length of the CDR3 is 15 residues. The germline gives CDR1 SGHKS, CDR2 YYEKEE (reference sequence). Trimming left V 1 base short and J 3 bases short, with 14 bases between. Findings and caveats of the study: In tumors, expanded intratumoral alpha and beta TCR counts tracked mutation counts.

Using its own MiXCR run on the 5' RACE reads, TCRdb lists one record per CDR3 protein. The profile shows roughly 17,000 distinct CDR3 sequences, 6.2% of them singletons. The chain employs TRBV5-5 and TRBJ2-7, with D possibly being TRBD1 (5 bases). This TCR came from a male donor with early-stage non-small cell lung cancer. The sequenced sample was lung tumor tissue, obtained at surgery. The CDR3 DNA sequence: TGTGCCAGCAGCTTGTTTCAGGGTTATCTCTACGAGCAGTACTTC. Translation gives CASSLFQGYLYEQYF.